This TCR beta chain was recorded in a study of glioma-infiltrating T cells. Comments on this clonotype: Antigen unknown.

TCR alpha and beta CDR3 regions were amplified from RNA using iRepertoire nested multiplex PCR. One-step reverse transcription and amplification started from approximately 100-400 ng of tissue mRNA or PBMC total RNA. TCRdb re-derived calls from the multiplex PCR reads in MiXCR, one entry per CDR3 protein. Of around 350,000 distinct CDR3 sequences in the sample, around 45% were seen once. The CDR3 length is 17 residues. Per germline, CDR1 MNHEY and CDR2 SMNVEV (reference sequence). The trim removed 1 base at V and 0 bases at J, leaving 5 bases unmatched. Overall study results and limits: Patients with low tissue-blood divergence carried a signature set of shared blood CDR3 motifs.

This clonotype was sampled from a human donor with low-grade glioma or glioblastoma, undergoing nonglioma brain surgery, or in good health (not recorded which). The sample consisted of glioma tissue, nonneoplastic brain tissue, or PBMCs (not recorded which). The rearrangement links TRBV27 to TRBJ2-1; 8 nucleotides match TRBD2. Written as DNA, the CDR3 is TGTGCCAGCAGTTTATTTAGCGGGACGAGCTCCTACAATGAGCAGTTCTTC. It encodes CASSLFSGTSSYNEQFF.